This section outlines one TCR beta chain sequence together with its context. Time point meaning: patch test 3, about 24 weeks after DPC sensitization. Treatment indicated: therapeutic diphenylcyclopropenone sensitization with weekly scalp DPC. The data belong to a study of human T cells and chemical hapten exposure. The CDR3 has 14 residues. V gave up 5 bases and J gave up 5 bases; unmatched junction bases: 7. TCRdb ran MiXCR on the RACE reads and lists one entry per CDR3 protein. The sample contains about 82,000 distinct CDR3 sequences, under 15% of which appear only once. The TCR originated in a woman in her fifties or sixties with alopecia areata. Some clones in this sample may be carry-over from other donors' samples. Specimen: whole blood, collected in connection with sensitization to the hapten diphenylcyclopropenone (DPC). The chain joins TRBV12-3 or TRBV12-4 to TRBJ2-7; 9 bases match TRBD1. The CDR3 spells CASSPTGGAHEQYF. The CDR3 DNA reads TGTGCCAGCAGTCCGACAGGGGGGGCACACGAGCAGTACTTC.